A single sample is the source of the 14 T cell receptor beta chains below, sequenced in a study of identical twins. One entry per CDR3 protein results from TCRdb running MiXCR on the 5' RACE reads. The sample has around 680,000 distinct CDR3 sequences; around 8.6% are singletons. These sequences were also reported in another study, on yellow fever vaccine responses in identical twins.

Sequencing used PBMCs. Receptors originate from a woman aged 18-29 years in good health.

In its sample, this clonotype was seen many times. The rearrangement links TRBV29-1 to TRBJ2-1; TRBD1 aligns across 9 bases. Germline V lookup: CDR1 SQVTM, CDR2 ANQGSEA. V gave up 6 bases and J gave up 2 bases; unmatched junction bases: 8. CDR3 length equals 15 residues. The CDR3 reads CSVPRGDRAYNEQFF. The DNA of the CDR3 is TGCAGCGTCCCCCGGGGGGACAGGGCCTACAATGAGCAGTTCTTC.

This clonotype was counted ten times or more. The rearrangement uses TRBV6-2 or TRBV6-3 and TRBJ2-7; 11 bases are a match to TRBD2. V shed 0 bases, J shed 5 bases, and the junction held 6 bases outside the gene matches. The CDR3 is 16 residues long. Germline V CDR1 and CDR2: MNHEY, SVGEGT. CDR3: CASSYSPSGRFNEQYF. The CDR3 bases are TGTGCCAGCAGTTACTCCCCTAGCGGGAGGTTCAACGAGCAGTACTTC.

This clonotype came up a few times. The J gene is TRBJ2-1, the V gene TRBV18; D not certain. The CDR3 is 14 residues long. The germline V and J ends were trimmed by 3 bases and 9 bases, with 15 bases remaining between them. Germline V gives CDR1 KGHSH, CDR2 LQKENI. The DNA of the CDR3 is TGTGCCAGCTCACCTAGCTCCCTCTTGGGTGAGCAGTTCTTC. Its protein product is CASSPSSLLGEQFF.

The sample holds many counts of this clonotype. V usage is TRBV27 and J usage is TRBJ2-1; no firm D call. In germline, CDR1 is MNHEY, CDR2 SMNVEV (reference sequence). This CDR3 spans 12 amino acids. The V end lost 5 bases, the J end lost 6 bases, and 8 bases lay between the germline ends. The CDR3 sequence is CASSLSPNEQFF. CDR3 in DNA: TGTGCCAGCAGTCTAAGCCCCAATGAGCAGTTCTTC.

This clonotype was observed a handful of times. The chain links TRBV20-1 to TRBJ2-1; possibly TRBD2 for D (5 bases). V shed 6 bases and J shed 8 bases, with 20 bases lying between them. The length of the CDR3 is 14 residues. CDR1 and CDR2 from the germline V gene are DFQATT and SNEGSKA (reference sequence). The DNA of the CDR3 is TGCAGTGCCAGCCTTCCGGGATCCATGGATGAGCAGTTCTTC. It yields the protein CSASLPGSMDEQFF.

This clonotype has a handful of counts. The gene calls are TRBV7-8 and TRBJ2-3; 8 nucleotides line up with TRBD2. Germline CDR1 is SGHVS and CDR2 is FQNEAQ. After removal of 5 bases from V and 4 bases from J, the junction contained 5 bases not matched to a gene. This CDR3 has 14 residues. The CDR3 loop reads CASSQRETSDTQYF. The CDR3 coding sequence is TGTGCCAGCAGCCAGCGGGAGACCTCAGATACGCAGTATTTT.

The chain recombines TRBV6-5 with TRBJ2-6; TRBD1 matches at 8 bases. Losses at the gene ends were 2 bases for V and 3 bases for J; bases not matched to a gene: 6. The CDR3 extends over 17 amino acids. Germline loops: CDR1 MNHEY, CDR2 SVGAGI. Written as DNA, the CDR3 is TGTGCCAGCAGTTACGGACAGGGTATGGGTGGGGCCAACGTCCTGACTTTC. It encodes CASSYGQGMGGANVLTF.

In this sample, this clonotype turned up a few times. The chain uses TRBV6-1 and TRBJ2-5; 13 nucleotides agree with TRBD2. The V gene's germline CDR1 is MNHNS and CDR2 SASEGT. The CDR3 loop spans 18 amino acids. The V and J ends lost 6 bases and 5 bases, in that order; junction bases with no gene match: 15. CDR3 sequence reads: CASRDSLTSGGPRETQYF. In nucleotides, the CDR3 is TGTGCCAGCAGGGACAGCCTGACTAGCGGGGGGCCCAGGGAGACCCAGTACTTC.

The genes are TRBV28 and TRBJ2-1; 11 bases line up with TRBD2. Trimming removed 6 bases from V and 2 bases from J; junction bases left unmatched: 6. The CDR3 consists of 16 residues. Germline values: CDR1 MDHEN, CDR2 SYDVKM. The CDR3, as DNA: TGTGCCAGCAGGCCCATAGCGGGAGGGACCTACAATGAGCAGTTCTTC. This translates into CASRPIAGGTYNEQFF.

The rearrangement uses TRBV4-3 and TRBJ1-5, with D unresolved. Germline values: CDR1 LGHNA, CDR2 YSLEER. The CDR3 covers 14 residues. Trimming removed 0 bases at V and 7 bases at J, with 10 bases between. Here the CDR3 DNA reads TGCGCCAGCAGCCAAGAAGTGGGAAGGCAGCCCCAGCATTTT. It is translated as CASSQEVGRQPQHF.

This clonotype was observed a few times. This chain links TRBV27 with TRBJ2-7; 7 bases line up with TRBD2. From germline, CDR1 is MNHEY and CDR2 SMNVEV (reference sequence). The CDR3 sequence is 14 residues long. V was clipped by 4 bases and J by 10 bases; unmatched bases: 13. The CDR3 region is CASSSRLAWESQYF. CDR3 bases: TGTGCCAGCAGTTCGCGACTAGCCTGGGAGAGTCAGTACTTC.

This clonotype was detected ten times or more. The chain has TRBV6-5 and TRBJ2-2; unclear D gene. CDR1 is MNHEY and CDR2 is SVGAGI in the germline V gene. This CDR3 has 15 amino acids. Trimming removed 2 bases from V and 6 bases from J, with 13 bases in between. The DNA of the CDR3 is TGTGCCAGCAGTTACGGCAGTATGGTAGCCGGGGAGCTGTTTTTT. This codes for CASSYGSMVAGELFF.

About this clonotype: A much larger clone sits a single nucleotide away, making a read error possible. The chain is built from TRBV10-3 and TRBJ2-7; 8 bases fit TRBD1. CDR3 length equals 13 residues. Trimming at V came to 10 bases and at J to 1 base, leaving 6 bases not matched to a gene. Per germline, CDR1 ENHRY and CDR2 SYGVKD. The CDR3 nucleotides read TGTGCCACCGGCCGGGACAGGTCCTACGAGCAGTACTTC. It yields the protein CATGRDRSYEQYF.

This chain uses TRBV28 with TRBJ2-5; 7 positions agree with TRBD2. V dropped 3 bases and J dropped 5; count of bases not matched to a gene: 6. The CDR3 covers 14 residues. Germline assignment: CDR1 MDHEN and CDR2 SYDVKM. CDR3 region: CASSLGGVIETQYF. The CDR3 nucleotides read TGTGCCAGCAGTTTGGGGGGGGTTATCGAGACCCAGTACTTC.